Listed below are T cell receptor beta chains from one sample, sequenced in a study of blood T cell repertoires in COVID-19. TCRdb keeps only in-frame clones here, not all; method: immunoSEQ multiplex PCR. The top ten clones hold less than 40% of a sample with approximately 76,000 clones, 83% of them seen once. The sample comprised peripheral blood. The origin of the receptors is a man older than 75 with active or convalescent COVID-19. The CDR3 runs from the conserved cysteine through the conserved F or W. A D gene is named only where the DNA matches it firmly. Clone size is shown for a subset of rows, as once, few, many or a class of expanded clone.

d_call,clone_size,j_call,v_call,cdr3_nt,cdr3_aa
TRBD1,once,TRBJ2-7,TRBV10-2,TGCGCCAGCAGACAACCGGGACAGGGCCCCGAGCAGTACTTC,CASRQPGQGPEQYF
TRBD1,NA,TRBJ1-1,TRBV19,TGTGCCAGTAGCCCCCCGGGACAGAGGTCTTTGAACACTGAAGCTTTCTTT,CASSPPGQRSLNTEAFF
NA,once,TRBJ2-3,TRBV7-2,TGTGCCAGCAGCCCCTCCCTGGGCGCAGATACGCAGTATTTT,CASSPSLGADTQYF
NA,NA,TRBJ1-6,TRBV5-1,TGCGCCAGCAGCTCACAGAGGGCAGGACCCCTCCACTTT,CASSSQRAGPLHF
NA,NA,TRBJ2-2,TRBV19,TGTGCCAGTAGTATCCAGGGTCAGTCCGGGGAGCTGTTTTTT,CASSIQGQSGELFF
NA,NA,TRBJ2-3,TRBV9,TGTGCCAGCAGCGTAGTGTCTAGCGGCACAGATACGCAGTATTTT,CASSVVSSGTDTQYF
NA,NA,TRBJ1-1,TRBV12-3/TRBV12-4,TGTGCCAGCAGCAACAGGGAATACACTGAAGCTTTCTTT,CASSNREYTEAFF
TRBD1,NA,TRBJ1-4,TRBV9,TGTGCCAGCAGCGCCGGGACAGGGGGCCATGAAAAACTGTTTTTT,CASSAGTGGHEKLFF
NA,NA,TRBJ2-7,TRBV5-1,TGCGCCAGCAGTGGGGGGGGCTTAGCGAGCCCCTACGAGCAGTACTTC,CASSGGGLASPYEQYF
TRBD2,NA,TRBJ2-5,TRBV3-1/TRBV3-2,TGTGCCAGCAGCCGGCGGACTAGCGGGAGTGAGACCCAGTACTTC,CASSRRTSGSETQYF
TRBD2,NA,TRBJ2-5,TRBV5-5,TGTGCCAGCAGCTTAGCGGGAAACCAAGAGACCCAGTACTTC,CASSLAGNQETQYF
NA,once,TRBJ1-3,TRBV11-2,TGTGCCAGCAGCTTAGAGGGCACCCCTGGAAACACCATATATTTT,CASSLEGTPGNTIYF
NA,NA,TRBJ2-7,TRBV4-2,TGTGCCAGCAGCCCCCCGGGACAAAACAACTACGAGCAGTACTTC,CASSPPGQNNYEQYF
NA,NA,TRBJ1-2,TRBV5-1,TGCGCCAGCAGCTTACGGACAGAAGCTAACTATGGCTACACCTTC,CASSLRTEANYGYTF
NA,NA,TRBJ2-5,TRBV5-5,TGTGCCAGCAGCGGACTGGAGGAGACCCAGTACTTC,CASSGLEETQYF
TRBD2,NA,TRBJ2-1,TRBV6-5,TGTGCCAGCAGGACGGGACTAGCATACAATGAGCAGTTCTTC,CASRTGLAYNEQFF
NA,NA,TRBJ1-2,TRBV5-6,TGTGCCAGCAGCTTGGAACAGAACTATGGCTACACCTTC,CASSLEQNYGYTF
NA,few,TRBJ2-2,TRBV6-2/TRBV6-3,TGTGCCAGCAGCCCGCGGTTCGGGGAGCTGTTTTTT,CASSPRFGELFF
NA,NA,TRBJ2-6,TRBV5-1,TGCGCCAGCAGCTTCGGACAATCTGGGGCCAACGTCCTGACTTTC,CASSFGQSGANVLTF
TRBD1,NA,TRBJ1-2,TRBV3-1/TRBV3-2,TGTGCCAGCAGCCAACAGGGGGCGGGTAACTATGGCTACACCTTC,CASSQQGAGNYGYTF
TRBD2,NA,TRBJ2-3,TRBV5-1,TGCGCCAGCAGCTTGAAACTAGCGGGGACTAGCACAGATACGCAGTATTTT,CASSLKLAGTSTDTQYF
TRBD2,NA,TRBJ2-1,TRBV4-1,TGCGCCAGCAGCCCCAAGACTAGCGGGAGTCTAGGGGGGGATGAGCAGTTCTTC,CASSPKTSGSLGGDEQFF
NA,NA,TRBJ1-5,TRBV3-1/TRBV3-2,TGTGCCAGCAGCCAAGAGAGGGGGGGGCAGCCCCAGCATTTT,CASSQERGGQPQHF
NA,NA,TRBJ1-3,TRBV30,TGTGCCTGGAGTGTAGCGTCTGGAAACACCATATATTTT,CAWSVASGNTIYF
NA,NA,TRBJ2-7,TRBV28,TGTGCCAGCAGGGCGGAGGGGCGGGCCCCCTACGAGCAGTACTTC,CASRAEGRAPYEQYF
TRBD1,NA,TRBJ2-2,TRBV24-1,TGTGCCACCAGTGGTAGCGGACAGGGGGCGATCGGGGAGCTGTTTTTT,CATSGSGQGAIGELFF
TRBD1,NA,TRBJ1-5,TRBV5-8,TGTGCCAGCAGCCGTGACAGGGGTTTAGGTCAGCCCCAGCATTTT,CASSRDRGLGQPQHF
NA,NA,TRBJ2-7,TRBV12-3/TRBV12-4,TGTGCCAGCAGTTTAGAGGGGAGGGAGCAGTACTTC,CASSLEGREQYF
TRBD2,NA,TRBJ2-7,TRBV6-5,TGTGCCAGCACGGCGGGACTAGCGTCGGGTGAGCAGTACTTC,CASTAGLASGEQYF
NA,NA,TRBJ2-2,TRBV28,TGTGCCAGCAGTTTATATGGGGCGGCCACCGGGGAGCTGTTTTTT,CASSLYGAATGELFF
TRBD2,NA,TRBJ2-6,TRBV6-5,TGTGCCAGCAGGCGGGGGACTGGGGCCAACGTCCTGACTTTC,CASRRGTGANVLTF
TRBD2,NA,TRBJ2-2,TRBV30,TGTGCCTGGAGTGGTCCTAGCGGGGGGGCCGGGGAGCTGTTTTTT,CAWSGPSGGAGELFF
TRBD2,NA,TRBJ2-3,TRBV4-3,TGCGCCAGCAGCCAAGTCCTACTAGCGGAAGATAACACAGATACGCAGTATTTT,CASSQVLLAEDNTDTQYF
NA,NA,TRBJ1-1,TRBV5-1,TGCGCCAGCAGCTTGGTAGAGCGGGCTGAAGCTTTCTTT,CASSLVERAEAFF
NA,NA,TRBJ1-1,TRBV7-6,TGTGCCAGCAGCTTGGACAAACGGAACACTGAAGCTTTCTTT,CASSLDKRNTEAFF
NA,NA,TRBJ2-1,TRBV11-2,TGTGCCAGCAGCTATTATTTTGCCTACAATGAGCAGTTCTTC,CASSYYFAYNEQFF
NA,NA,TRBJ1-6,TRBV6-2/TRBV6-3,TGTGCCAGCAGTTACTCGAAGGGGGAGGGTTCACCCCTCCACTTT,CASSYSKGEGSPLHF
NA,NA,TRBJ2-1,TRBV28,TGTGCCAGCATGAGGGACGCAGGCCGGGGGAATGAGCAGTTCTTC,CASMRDAGRGNEQFF
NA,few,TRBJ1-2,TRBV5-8,TGTGCCAGCGACGGGCGGGGTAACTATGGCTACACCTTC,CASDGRGNYGYTF